The 22 T cell receptor beta chains below come from one sample, sequenced in a study of blood T cell repertoires in COVID-19. The protocol was immunoSEQ multiplex PCR, while the TCRdb copy is restricted to in-frame clones and leaves out a portion. Among some 130,000 clones listed, less than 85% were seen once. The source material was peripheral blood. Source of these receptors: a woman of 80 years or more with acute or convalescent COVID-19.

The CDR3 loop reads CASSNGQGSAGANVLTF. CDR3 sequence (DNA): TGTGCCAGCAGCAACGGACAGGGTAGCGCTGGGGCCAACGTCCTGACTTTC. The chain carries TRBV3-1 (or the pseudogene TRBV3-2) and TRBJ2-6; 8 bases are a match to TRBD1. This CDR3 is built from 17 residues. Losses at the gene ends were 5 bases for V and 2 bases for J; bases not matched to a gene: 8. The germline V gene has CDR1 LGHDT and CDR2 YNNKEL (reference sequence).

This chain uses TRBV7-6 with TRBJ2-2; D call uncertain. CDR3 length: 14 amino acids. The V end lost 5 bases, the J end lost 3 bases, and 10 bases lay between the germline ends. Germline V lookup: CDR1 SGHVS, CDR2 FNYEAQ. The CDR3 sequence: CASSPLADTGELFF. The DNA for the CDR3 is TGTGCCAGCAGCCCCCTGGCGGACACCGGGGAGCTGTTTTTT.

The V call is TRBV5-1, the J call TRBJ1-1; no clear D gene. The germline V gene encodes CDR1 SGHRS and CDR2 YFSETQ. V was clipped by 4 bases and J by 2 bases, with 12 bases between them. The CDR3 covers 14 residues. CDR3 in amino acids: CASSRGQSNTEAFF. DNA of the CDR3: TGCGCCAGCAGCCGAGGCCAAAGTAACACTGAAGCTTTCTTT.

The CDR3 reads CASSLFGGSDNEQFF. Here the CDR3 DNA reads TGTGCCAGCAGCTTATTCGGCGGGAGTGACAATGAGCAGTTCTTC. This chain connects TRBV11-3 to TRBJ2-1, with 7 bases that match TRBD2. Trimming at V came to 2 bases and at J to 5 bases, leaving 6 bases not matched to a gene. The CDR3 is made up of 15 amino acids. CDR1 is SGHNT, CDR2 YENEEA, per germline.

The chain has TRBV14 and TRBJ2-1, with TRBD1 identical over 7 bases. This CDR3 has 16 residues. V gave up 4 bases and J gave up 7 bases; unmatched junction bases: 13. CDR1 is SGHDN, CDR2 FVKESK, per germline. In nucleotides, the CDR3 is TGTGCCAGCAGCCTCCAGGGGGTAGGGGTAAGGAATGAGCAGTTCTTC. This encodes CASSLQGVGVRNEQFF.

V gene TRBV4-1 combines with J gene TRBJ2-7; 9 bases line up with TRBD1. The CDR3 sequence is 15 residues long. The V gene's germline CDR1 is MGHRA and CDR2 YSYEKL. Losses at the gene ends were 3 bases for V and 5 bases for J; bases not matched to a gene: 8. CDR3 sequence: CASSQYRDRADEQYF. The CDR3 DNA reads TGCGCCAGCAGCCAGTACCGGGACAGGGCGGACGAGCAGTACTTC.

The chain uses TRBV11-3 and TRBJ2-1; TRBD2 is a possible D gene (5 bases). V gave up 5 bases and J gave up 6 bases, with 14 bases separating them. Germline loops: CDR1 SGHNT, CDR2 YENEEA. This CDR3 has 14 residues. The CDR3 spells CASSLDSVGNEQFF. CDR3 sequence (DNA): TGTGCCAGCAGCCTGGACTCCGTGGGCAATGAGCAGTTCTTC.

This clone has a handful of counts. The chain joins TRBV27 to TRBJ2-1; possibly TRBD2 for D (6 bases). V lost 3 bases and J lost 4, with 13 bases in between. Germline values: CDR1 MNHEY, CDR2 SMNVEV (reference sequence). The CDR3 has 15 amino acids. The DNA of the CDR3 is TGTGCCAGCAGTTTTGGGCGGGGTCGGTACAATGAGCAGTTCTTC. This translates into CASSFGRGRYNEQFF.

CDR3 sequence (DNA): TGTGCCAGCAGCTTATATCGAACAGAGAACACTGAAGCTTTCTTT. This gives the protein CASSLYRTENTEAFF. The chain is built from TRBV7-8 and TRBJ1-1; D gene ambiguous. This CDR3 is 15 amino acids long. V was shortened by 2 bases and J by 1 base, with 11 bases between the two germline ends. Germline CDR1 reads SGHVS; CDR2 reads FQNEAQ.

This chain joins TRBV6-5 and TRBJ2-6, with D possibly matching TRBD1 (5 bases). Trimming took off 0 bases at V and 3 bases at J, with 6 bases between the two ends. From germline, CDR1 is MNHEY and CDR2 SVGAGI. CDR3 length: 15 residues. CDR3 sequence: CASSYSRGGANVLTF. For the CDR3, the DNA is TGTGCCAGCAGTTACTCAAGGGGTGGGGCCAACGTCCTGACTTTC.

The chain links TRBV2 to TRBJ2-7; TRBD2 matches 10 bases. This CDR3 has 15 amino acids. CDR1 is SNHLY and CDR2 is FYNNEI in the germline V gene. V dropped 4 bases and J dropped 2; count of bases not matched to a gene: 5. The CDR3 coding sequence is TGTGCCAGCAGTGCCTGGACTAGCGGCCCCTACGAGCAGTACTTC. It translates to CASSAWTSGPYEQYF.

The CDR3 DNA reads as TGTGCCTGGGGGGCCCCAGGACTAGCGGGAGCCGGGGAGCTGTTTTTT. It yields the protein CAWGAPGLAGAGELFF. The rearrangement links TRBV30 to TRBJ2-2, with 13 positions matching TRBD2. There are 16 residues in the CDR3. CDR1 and CDR2 from the germline V gene are GTSNPN and SVGIG (reference sequence). The V segment lost 5 bases and the J segment 6 bases; nucleotides outside the gene matches: 9. The full variable domain, in which reference TRBV30 and TRBJ2-2 provide the parts outside the CDR3, is SQTIHQWPATLVQPVGSPLSLECTVEGTSNPNLYWYRQAAGRGLQLLFYSVGIGQISSEVPQNLSASRPQDRQFILSSKKLLLSDSGFYLCAWGAPGLAGAGELFFGEGSRLTVL.

The chain carries TRBV11-2 and TRBJ2-7, with D possibly being TRBD1 (6 bases). Trimming cost V 6 bases and J 6 bases, with 24 bases left between them. Germline assignment: CDR1 SGHAT and CDR2 FQNNGV. CDR3 length equals 16 residues. CDR3: CASSSAPGTRVGEQYF. The CDR3 DNA sequence: TGTGCCAGCAGTTCAGCCCCCGGGACACGGGTTGGCGAGCAGTACTTC.

This clone has a handful of counts. The chain employs TRBV9 and TRBJ2-5; D perhaps matches TRBD1 (6 bases). The CDR3 spans 14 residues. Germline V gives CDR1 SGDLS, CDR2 YYNGEE. Trimming removed 0 bases at V and 1 base at J, with 7 bases between. The DNA for the CDR3 is TGTGCCAGCAGCGTAGCCAGGGGCCAAGAGACCCAGTACTTC. Protein product: CASSVARGQETQYF.

Here the CDR3 DNA reads TGTGCCAGCAGCTCCCACCGGGGGGCGTTCGACTATGGCTACACCTTC. Residues: CASSSHRGAFDYGYTF. The chain joins TRBV7-9 to TRBJ1-2, with D possibly TRBD1 on 6 matching bases. The germline V gene encodes CDR1 SEHNR and CDR2 FQNEAQ (reference sequence). The length of the CDR3 is 16 residues. V dropped 4 bases and J dropped 3 bases, with 18 bases sitting between them. The full variable domain, with the rest looked up from reference TRBV7-9 and TRBJ1-2, is DTGVSQNPRHKITKRGQNVTFRCDPISEHNRLYWYRQTLGQGPEFLTYFQNEAQLEKSRLLSDRFSAERPKGSFSTLEIQRTEQGDSAMYLCASSSHRGAFDYGYTFGSGTRLTVV.

This sequence joins TRBV7-2 and TRBJ1-1; D is ambiguous. CDR1 is SGHTA and CDR2 is FQGNSA in the germline V gene. This CDR3 comprises 12 residues. Between the trimmed V and J ends, which lost 3 bases and 6 bases, there was a span of 8 bases. CDR3 nucleotides: TGTGCCAGCAGCTTCTTTGGAGCTGAAGCTTTCTTT. Its translation is CASSFFGAEAFF.

V is TRBV27 and J is TRBJ2-3; no definite D call. The germline V gene has CDR1 MNHEY and CDR2 SMNVEV (reference sequence). The CDR3 contains 15 residues. V was pared by 2 bases and J by 2 bases, with 11 bases between. The CDR3 reads CASSLRWPFTDTQYF. CDR3 in DNA: TGTGCCAGCAGTTTACGATGGCCCTTCACAGATACGCAGTATTTT.

The chain combines TRBV4-1 with TRBJ1-5; 7 nucleotides line up with TRBD1. The CDR3 contains 15 residues. The ends lost 4 bases at V and 7 bases at J; junction bases unmatched: 10. The germline CDR1 and CDR2 sequences are MGHRA and YSYEKL. CDR3 bases: TGCGCCAGCAGCCCTACAGGGGCCCGGGGGCAGCCCCAGCATTTT. Protein sequence: CASSPTGARGQPQHF.

In this sample, this clone turned up once. The chain is built from TRBV19 and TRBJ2-3; 7 bases line up with TRBD1. V was pared by 7 bases and J by 0 bases, with 7 bases of the junction left unmatched. The CDR3 spans 15 residues. Germline V CDR1 and CDR2: LNHDA, SQIVND (reference sequence). The CDR3 protein is CASTPTGKSTDTQYF. The CDR3 DNA reads as TGTGCCAGTACACCGACAGGGAAAAGCACAGATACGCAGTATTTT.

J is TRBJ2-3 and V is TRBV5-1; possible D gene TRBD2, 6 bases. V was trimmed by 1 base and J by 2 bases, leaving 11 bases between them. The CDR3 extends over 15 amino acids. The germline V gene has CDR1 SGHRS and CDR2 YFSETQ. DNA for the CDR3: TGCGCCAGCAGCTTGTGGGCGCGGGACACAGATACGCAGTATTTT. This codes for CASSLWARDTDTQYF.

The chain uses TRBV11-2 and TRBJ2-5; a weak D match, TRBD2 (7 bases). This CDR3 has 14 residues. From germline, CDR1 is SGHAT and CDR2 FQNNGV. V lost 1 base, J lost 5 bases, and 11 bases lay in between. CDR3 amino acids: CASSLAGGLETQYF. CDR3 coding DNA: TGTGCCAGCAGCTTAGCCGGGGGGCTTGAGACCCAGTACTTC.

This clone has only one observation. V usage is TRBV7-2 and J usage is TRBJ1-5; TRBD1 agrees at 10 bases. V lost 4 bases, J lost 6 bases, and 6 bases stayed unmatched. Germline lookup yields CDR1 SGHTA and CDR2 FQGNSA. The CDR3 loop spans 15 amino acids. The CDR3 here is CASSSSGTGVQPQHF. The CDR3 coding sequence is TGTGCCAGCAGCTCCTCCGGGACAGGGGTTCAGCCCCAGCATTTT. Full variable domain (outside the CDR3, taken from reference TRBV7-2 and TRBJ1-5): GAGVSQSPSNKVTEKGKDVELRCDPISGHTALYWYRQSLGQGLEFLIYFQGNSAPDKSGLPSDRFSAERTGGSVSTLTIQRTQQEDSAVYLCASSSSGTGVQPQHFGDGTRLSIL.